A selection of T cell receptor beta chains follows, all from one sample in a study of blood T cells in healthy people across ages. One entry per CDR3 protein, called by TCRdb with MiXCR from the 5' RACE reads. The sample shows approximately 700,000 distinct CDR3 sequences, about 32% of them seen only once. Sequences were obtained from blood. Receptor source: a woman older than 75 in good health. Each CDR3 is given with its conserved first and last residue. A D gene is named only where the DNA matches it firmly. Clone size is given for some rows only: seen once, a few or many times, or a class if the clone is expanded.

d_call j_call clone_size v_call cdr3_nt cdr3_aa
- TRBJ2-5 many TRBV5-1 TGCGCCAGCAGCTTGGGGTTAGGGACCCAGTACTTC CASSLGLGTQYF
TRBD1 TRBJ1-2 - TRBV5-1 TGCGCCAGCAGCCTCGGACAGGGCGGTGGAGTTTTTGGCTACACCTTC CASSLGQGGGVFGYTF
TRBD1 TRBJ1-3 - TRBV9 TGTGCCAGCAGCGGCAGACAGGGGAGGAACACCATATATTTT CASSGRQGRNTIYF
TRBD2 TRBJ2-2 few TRBV6-1 TGTGCCAGCTTGGCGCTAGCGGGGGGCGGGAACACCGGGGAGCTGTTTTTT CASLALAGGGNTGELFF
TRBD2 TRBJ2-1 many TRBV9 TGTGCCAGCAGCGTAGAACTAGCGGGGGGCCGAAACAATGAGCAGTTCTTC CASSVELAGGRNNEQFF
- TRBJ1-1 - TRBV4-3 TGCGCCAGCAGCAGTAAGGTGAACACTGAAGCTTTCTTT CASSSKVNTEAFF
TRBD2 TRBJ2-7 many TRBV4-2 TGTGCCAGCAGCCAAGCTAGCGGGGCAGTCTACTACGAGCAGTACTTC CASSQASGAVYYEQYF
- TRBJ1-1 - TRBV6-6 TGTGCCAGCAGCCGCCTTAACAGGTCTCCAGAGGCTTTCTTT CASSRLNRSPEAFF
- TRBJ2-1 few TRBV11-1 TGTGCCAGCAGCTCGCCCAGGGGAGAGGGGAGCTCCTACAATGAGCAGTTCTTC CASSSPRGEGSSYNEQFF
- TRBJ2-5 many TRBV20-1 TGCAGTGCTAGAGATCAACCAGCCCAAGAGACCCAGTACTTC CSARDQPAQETQYF
- TRBJ1-2 once TRBV6-1 TGTGCCAGCAGTGAAGGGGACCGATATGGCTACACCTTC CASSEGDRYGYTF
- TRBJ1-5 - TRBV6-2/TRBV6-3 TGTGCCAGCAGTGGATCCTCGGACTTCCTTATCAATCAGCCCCAGCATTTT CASSGSSDFLINQPQHF
TRBD1 TRBJ2-3 few TRBV4-1 TGCGCCAGCAGCCAAGAACAGGGGGATACCACAGATACGCAGTATTTT CASSQEQGDTTDTQYF
TRBD2 TRBJ2-3 - TRBV3-1 TGTGCCAGCAGCCACCGCCTAGCGGGAGGGCTGAATACGCAGTATTTT CASSHRLAGGLNTQYF
- TRBJ2-5 many TRBV7-9 TGTGCCAGCAGCTACCGGGACAATAAAGAGACCCAGTACTTC CASSYRDNKETQYF
TRBD2 TRBJ2-7 many TRBV7-9 TGTGCCAGCAGCCCGGGGACTAGCGGGACCGGTGAGCAGTACTTC CASSPGTSGTGEQYF
- TRBJ2-7 many TRBV6-6 TGTGCCAGCAGTATCTTCGGGGGTGTGGACGAGCAGTACTTC CASSIFGGVDEQYF
- TRBJ1-1 once TRBV30 TGTGCCTGGAGCGTACGTTCAGGGGACACTGAAGCTTTCTTT CAWSVRSGDTEAFF
- TRBJ1-2 - TRBV20-1 TGCAGTGTCCCGACCGGAGCTAACTATGGCTACACCTTC CSVPTGANYGYTF
TRBD2 TRBJ2-1 - TRBV7-3 TGTGCCAGCAGCTTAATTTGGGCGGGGGAGTCCTACAATGAGCAGTTCTTC CASSLIWAGESYNEQFF
TRBD2 TRBJ2-4 many TRBV7-2 TGTGCCAGCAGCCGGGAGGCGGGGGACATTCAGTACTTC CASSREAGDIQYF
TRBD1 TRBJ2-1 many TRBV27 TGTGCCAGCAGTTTATCGATCTACAGGGGTTGGGACAATGAGCAGTTCTTC CASSLSIYRGWDNEQFF
TRBD2 TRBJ2-5 - TRBV20-1 TGCAGTGCCCCCGGGACTAGCGAACCTGAGACCCAGTACTTC CSAPGTSEPETQYF
- TRBJ1-2 many TRBV29-1 TGCAGCGGTGCCGAAGCAGGGACTTATGGCTACACCTTC CSGAEAGTYGYTF
TRBD1 TRBJ2-7 many TRBV20-1 TGCAGTGCTAGAACAGGGGGCTCCTACGAGCAGTACTTC CSARTGGSYEQYF
- TRBJ1-5 few TRBV7-9 TGTGCCAGCAGCCCAGAGGGTGTAGGGGCTGGGAATCAGCCCCAGCATTTT CASSPEGVGAGNQPQHF
TRBD2 TRBJ2-1 - TRBV2 TGTGCCAGCAATCTGTTGGCGGGGGGGCTAGATGAGCAGTTCTTC CASNLLAGGLDEQFF
- TRBJ1-2 many TRBV6-1 TGTGCCACCGGGGGTGGGGGAGGCTATGGCTACACCTTC CATGGGGGYGYTF
TRBD2 TRBJ2-3 - TRBV6-4 TGTGCCAGCAGTGAGGTGGGGACTAGCGGCACAGATACGCAGTATTTT CASSEVGTSGTDTQYF
- TRBJ1-2 many TRBV7-2 TGTGCCAGCAGCCCTCGCTGGGGGAATCTGGAGTATGGCTACACCTTC CASSPRWGNLEYGYTF
- TRBJ2-7 many TRBV12-3/TRBV12-4 TGTGCCAGCCGGACAGCCTTGGGTGAGCAGTACTTC CASRTALGEQYF
- TRBJ2-6 many TRBV6-2/TRBV6-3 TGTGCCAGCAGCAAGGGACGGAGCTCTGGGGCCAACGTCCTGACTTTC CASSKGRSSGANVLTF
TRBD1 TRBJ1-2 - TRBV19 TGTGCCAGTAAGAGGACAGGGGTCTATGGCTACACCTTC CASKRTGVYGYTF
- TRBJ1-5 - TRBV20-1 TGCAGTGCTAGGCCAGGGGAAAATCAGCCCCAGCATTTT CSARPGENQPQHF
- TRBJ2-2 - TRBV10-3 TGTGCCATCCTGGACAGATCTAACACCGGGGAGCTGTTTTTT CAILDRSNTGELFF
TRBD1 TRBJ1-1 - TRBV12-3/TRBV12-4 TGTGCCAGCAGTTTCCAGGGGGTGAACACTGAAGCTTTCTTT CASSFQGVNTEAFF
TRBD1 TRBJ1-2 many TRBV18 TGTGCCAGCTCACCACAAGCGGGACAGGGTTTAACTAACTATGGCTACACCTTC CASSPQAGQGLTNYGYTF
TRBD1 TRBJ2-1 many TRBV27 TGTGCCAGCAGTTGGACAGGGGTCGGCAATGAGCAGTTCTTC CASSWTGVGNEQFF
- TRBJ2-7 - TRBV12-3/TRBV12-4 TGTGCCAGCAGTTTAGATAGGAACCCAGCCTACGAGCAGTACTTC CASSLDRNPAYEQYF
TRBD1 TRBJ1-2 - TRBV18 TGTGCCACGAGAGATCCGGGACAGGGGTCCTATGGCTACACCTTC CATRDPGQGSYGYTF
TRBD1 TRBJ2-7 - TRBV2 TGTGCCAGCCGGACAGGGATCAACGAGCAGTACTTC CASRTGINEQYF
TRBD2 TRBJ2-5 many TRBV7-2 TGTGCCAGCAGCTTAACTAGCGGGGGGGCGGAGACCCAGTACTTC CASSLTSGGAETQYF
- TRBJ1-6 - TRBV10-3 TGTGCCATCAGGGCTGTGGATTCACCCCTCCACTTT CAIRAVDSPLHF